This TCR beta chain comes out of a study of blood T cell repertoires in COVID-19. Study as a whole: From T cells, B-cell-depleted T cells, or PBMCs came the material, which was cDNA or gDNA.

Patients from Seattle were sampled longitudinally, starting during active infection. Per the study methods: How many nucleated cells were present was estimated from reference gene primer amplification. Measured with immunoSEQ multiplex PCR; TCRdb has only the in-frame clones, and not every one. The V and J calls and clone size are taken from that table; D and trimming were inferred from the DNA. Altogether around 100,000 clones are present, approximately 92% being singletons, with the ten largest covering 1.9%. This CDR3 comprises 15 residues. CDR1 is LGHDT, CDR2 YNNKEL, per germline (reference sequence). J was trimmed by 8 bases and V by 2 bases; bases with no gene match: 4.

The receptor was isolated from a woman aged 45-65 years with COVID-19, enrolled during active disease. The sample consisted of peripheral blood. The chain uses TRBV3-1 (or the pseudogene TRBV3-2) and TRBJ1-6, with 9 bases identical to TRBD1. CDR3 in amino acids: CASSQNRGPDSPLHF. As DNA, the CDR3 is TGTGCCAGCAGCCAAAACAGGGGGCCGGATTCACCCCTCCACTTT.